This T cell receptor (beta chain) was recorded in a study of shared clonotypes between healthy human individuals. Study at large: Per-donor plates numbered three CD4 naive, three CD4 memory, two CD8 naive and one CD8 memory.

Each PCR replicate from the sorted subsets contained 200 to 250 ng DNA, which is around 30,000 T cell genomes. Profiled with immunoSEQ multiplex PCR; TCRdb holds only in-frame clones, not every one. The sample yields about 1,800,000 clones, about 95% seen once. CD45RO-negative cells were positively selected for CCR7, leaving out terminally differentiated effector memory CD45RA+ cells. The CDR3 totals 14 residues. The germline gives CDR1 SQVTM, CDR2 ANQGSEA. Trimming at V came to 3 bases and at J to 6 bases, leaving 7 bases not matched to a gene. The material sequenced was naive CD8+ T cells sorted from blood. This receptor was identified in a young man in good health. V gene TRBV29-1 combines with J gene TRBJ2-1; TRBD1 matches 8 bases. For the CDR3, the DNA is TGCAGCGTTGAGAGTGGAGACAGGGGCAATGAGCAGTTCTTC. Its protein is CSVESGDRGNEQFF.